Sequencing of this TCR beta chain was carried out in a study of beta chain features in type 1 diabetes. Whole-study results and caveats: Cells with high TCR expression could be over-represented when cDNA is sequenced. Moderate but significant shortening of TCRB CDR3s was recorded in all four CD4+ subsets from Type 1 diabetes patients. Fewer junction insertions and more nucleotide deletions appeared in type 1 diabetes patients. Patients showed naive, central memory and Treg TCRB repertoires that appeared more similar than those of healthy donors.

Post-sort purity exceeded 95% for all sorted populations. Of the isolated RNA, all was reverse transcribed, and so the sequenced material was expressed TCRB transcripts. The table came from immunoSEQ multiplex PCR; TCRdb's copy has only in-frame clones and leaves some out. The sample records a few hundred thousand clones, 8.5% to 10% being singletons. There are a few counts of this clone. What it recognizes is unknown. The sample holds other DNA sequences that translate to the same CDR3. The ends lost 6 bases at V and 4 bases at J; junction bases unmatched: 2. The germline V gene has CDR1 ENHRY and CDR2 SYGVKD. This CDR3 is 14 amino acids long.

V gene TRBV10-3 combines with J gene TRBJ2-7; TRBD2 matches 14 bases. The clonotype comes from a man aged 30 to 39 with type 1 diabetes. The sample taken for sequencing was central memory CD4+ T cells from blood. The CDR3 loop reads CAIRGTSGSYEQYF. The CDR3 DNA is TGTGCCATCAGAGGGACTAGCGGGAGTTACGAGCAGTACTTC.